The rows below give T cell receptor beta chains drawn from one sample of a study of T cells after posttransplantation cyclophosphamide. Profiling relied on immunoSEQ multiplex PCR, and the TCRdb table lists in-frame clones only, not all of them. The repertoire holds tens of thousands of clones, with roughly 83% as singletons. The specimen was PBMCs. The receptors come from a woman between 55 and 75 years old with a blood cancer, CMV-positive, and with a related stem cell donor. Both conserved end residues are part of each CDR3. D genes are given only for firm matches. Not every row has a clone size; where given, it reads once, few, many or a size class.

J: TRBJ2-4
D: -
V: TRBV11-2
size: -
CDR3: CASSSLRDQNIQYF
DNA: TGTGCCAGCAGCTCACTTCGGGATCAAAACATTCAGTACTTC

J: TRBJ2-3
D: TRBD1
V: TRBV9
size: -
CDR3: CASSTRTGGALTDTQYF
DNA: TGTGCCAGCAGCACCCGGACAGGTGGGGCCCTCACAGATACGCAGTATTTT

J: TRBJ2-3
D: -
V: TRBV19
size: -
CDR3: CASKLGSDTQYF
DNA: TGTGCCAGTAAGCTCGGGTCAGATACGCAGTATTTT

J: TRBJ2-7
D: TRBD2
V: TRBV2
size: once
CDR3: CASKASGGYYEQYF
DNA: TGTGCCAGCAAGGCAAGCGGGGGTTACTACGAGCAGTACTTC

J: TRBJ1-4
D: -
V: TRBV11-2
size: -
CDR3: CASTLGQGRRINEKLFF
DNA: TGTGCCAGCACCCTGGGGCAGGGGCGCCGTATTAATGAAAAACTGTTTTTT

J: TRBJ2-1
D: -
V: TRBV4-2
size: -
CDR3: CASSQDITIGEQFF
DNA: TGTGCCAGCAGCCAAGATATCACTATCGGTGAGCAGTTCTTC

J: TRBJ2-7
D: -
V: TRBV5-4
size: -
CDR3: CASSLEERSSYEQYF
DNA: TGTGCCAGCAGCTTGGAAGAGCGGAGCTCCTACGAGCAGTACTTC

J: TRBJ2-7
D: TRBD1
V: TRBV10-3
size: few
CDR3: CAIRVTGTGLYEQYF
DNA: TGTGCCATCAGGGTTACCGGGACAGGGCTCTACGAGCAGTACTTC

J: TRBJ1-5
D: -
V: TRBV10-2
size: -
CDR3: CASSDRRGKGSLSNQPQHF
DNA: TGCGCCAGCAGTGACCGACGAGGGAAGGGTAGTTTGAGCAATCAGCCCCAGCATTTT

J: TRBJ2-1
D: TRBD2
V: TRBV7-8
size: few
CDR3: CASSQGLAGFNEQFF
DNA: TGTGCCAGCAGCCAGGGGCTAGCGGGATTCAATGAGCAGTTCTTC

J: TRBJ1-3
D: -
V: TRBV30
size: -
CDR3: CAWRLQGLSGNTIYF
DNA: TGTGCCTGGAGGCTACAGGGTTTATCGGGAAACACCATATATTTT

J: TRBJ1-2
D: TRBD1
V: TRBV6-5
size: -
CDR3: CASSYDERGLGYTF
DNA: TGTGCCAGCAGTTACGATGAAAGGGGGCTTGGCTACACCTTC

J: TRBJ2-3
D: TRBD2
V: TRBV18
size: -
CDR3: CASSALAGDPDTQYF
DNA: TGTGCCAGCTCAGCCTTAGCGGGAGACCCAGATACGCAGTATTTT

J: TRBJ2-1
D: -
V: TRBV5-1
size: -
CDR3: CASKKTPLREDEQFF
DNA: TGCGCCAGCAAGAAGACTCCCCTACGTGAGGATGAGCAGTTCTTC

J: TRBJ2-5
D: -
V: TRBV5-1
size: -
CDR3: CASSLGGARETQYF
DNA: TGCGCCAGCAGCTTGGGAGGAGCCCGGGAGACCCAGTACTTC

J: TRBJ2-1
D: TRBD2
V: TRBV5-1
size: -
CDR3: CASSSQLAGGGNEQFF
DNA: TGCGCCAGCAGCTCACAACTAGCGGGAGGGGGGAATGAGCAGTTCTTC

J: TRBJ2-3
D: TRBD2
V: TRBV30
size: -
CDR3: CAWSVLSLAGKRDTQYF
DNA: TGTGCCTGGAGTGTATTATCTCTAGCGGGAAAGAGAGATACGCAGTATTTT

J: TRBJ2-1
D: TRBD2
V: TRBV7-9
size: -
CDR3: CASSSPPKLAGLHEQFF
DNA: TGTGCCAGCAGCTCCCCCCCCAAACTAGCGGGACTACATGAGCAGTTCTTC

J: TRBJ1-4
D: -
V: TRBV6-6
size: -
CDR3: CASSRRINEKLFF
DNA: TGTGCCAGCAGCCGCAGAATTAATGAAAAACTGTTTTTT

J: TRBJ1-1
D: -
V: TRBV12-5
size: -
CDR3: CASGPGDTEAFF
DNA: TGTGCTAGTGGACCTGGAGACACTGAAGCTTTCTTT

J: TRBJ2-2
D: -
V: TRBV11-2
size: -
CDR3: CASSFWLQGLGTGELFF
DNA: TGTGCCAGCAGCTTTTGGCTACAGGGCCTGGGGACCGGGGAGCTGTTTTTT

J: TRBJ1-1
D: TRBD1
V: TRBV11-2
size: -
CDR3: CASSNRRDSPESFF
DNA: TGTGCCAGCAGCAACCGTAGGGACAGCCCTGAATCTTTCTTT

J: TRBJ2-7
D: -
V: TRBV4-1
size: -
CDR3: CASSQIGGSSYEQYF
DNA: TGCGCCAGCAGCCAGATAGGTGGGAGCTCCTACGAGCAGTACTTC

J: TRBJ1-1
D: -
V: TRBV10-2
size: -
CDR3: CASRGTDNTEAFF
DNA: TGCGCCAGCAGGGGTACAGATAACACTGAAGCTTTCTTT

J: TRBJ2-7
D: -
V: TRBV6-1
size: -
CDR3: CASSERIADLYEQYF
DNA: TGTGCCAGCAGTGAACGGATAGCGGACCTCTACGAGCAGTACTTC

J: TRBJ2-3
D: -
V: TRBV19
size: -
CDR3: CASSIGRGPTSTDTQYF
DNA: TGTGCCAGTAGTATAGGCAGGGGTCCAACTAGCACAGATACGCAGTATTTT

J: TRBJ2-1
D: -
V: TRBV5-1
size: -
CDR3: CASSREKTYNEQFF
DNA: TGCGCCAGCAGCCGCGAGAAGACCTACAATGAGCAGTTCTTC

J: TRBJ2-3
D: TRBD2
V: TRBV30
size: -
CDR3: CASLQAGGSLTQYF
DNA: TGTGCCTCCCTTCAAGCGGGAGGGTCACTTACGCAGTATTTT

J: TRBJ1-4
D: -
V: TRBV6-1
size: -
CDR3: CASRETGSTNEKLFF
DNA: TGTGCCAGCAGAGAGACAGGCTCAACTAATGAAAAACTGTTTTTT

J: TRBJ2-1
D: -
V: TRBV10-1
size: few
CDR3: CASSPMGFLSYNEQFF
DNA: TGCGCCAGCAGCCCCATGGGCTTCTTATCCTACAATGAGCAGTTCTTC

J: TRBJ2-5
D: TRBD1
V: TRBV5-1
size: -
CDR3: CASAPGTDETQYF
DNA: TGCGCCAGCGCCCCGGGGACAGATGAGACCCAGTACTTC

J: TRBJ2-7
D: TRBD1
V: TRBV28
size: -
CDR3: CASSSWGTGAYEQYF
DNA: TGTGCCAGCAGCTCCTGGGGGACAGGTGCCTACGAGCAGTACTTC

J: TRBJ2-7
D: TRBD2
V: TRBV30
size: -
CDR3: CAWSVSGGAYEQYF
DNA: TGTGCCTGGAGTGTATCCGGGGGGGCCTACGAGCAGTACTTC

J: TRBJ1-2
D: -
V: TRBV5-4
size: -
CDR3: CASSPGGGSNYGYTF
DNA: TGTGCCAGCAGCCCCGGGGGGGGGAGTAACTATGGCTACACCTTC

J: TRBJ2-3
D: TRBD1
V: TRBV7-9
size: once
CDR3: CASSLRWDSRTDTQYF
DNA: TGTGCCAGCAGCTTAAGGTGGGACAGTCGCACAGATACGCAGTATTTT

J: TRBJ1-2
D: -
V: TRBV19
size: -
CDR3: CASSRQANYGYTF
DNA: TGTGCCAGTAGTAGACAAGCTAACTATGGCTACACCTTC

J: TRBJ2-1
D: TRBD2
V: TRBV5-6
size: -
CDR3: CASSLTGTSDCLRNEQFF
DNA: TGTGCCAGCAGCTTGACCGGGACTAGCGACTGCCTGCGGAATGAGCAGTTCTTC